This TCR beta chain was documented in a study of chemoradiotherapy in HPV16-positive cancers. Study-level points and caveats: For HPV16-positive patients, expanding HPV-responsive T cells associated with longer recurrence-free survival. Candidate HPV-specific clones and E7-related TCR motifs grew in tumor during treatment.

The CDR3 spans 17 residues. CDR1 and CDR2 (germline): LNHDA, SQIVND (reference sequence). The ends were cut back, 5 bases at V and 1 base at J, with 15 bases in the middle. Details on this clone: The antigen is undetermined.

The assay was immunoSEQ multiplex PCR, and TCRdb's table has in-frame clones only and misses some. The repertoire includes tens of thousands of clones, 90% of them detected once, and around 3.3% sits in the top ten. This chain joins TRBV19 and TRBJ2-6; D gene unclear. This sequence originates from a human donor with HPV-associated anogenital cancer. The material was blood, obtained from a patient who underwent chemoradiotherapy. The CDR3 region has the DNA TGTGCCAGTAGTCCAGAGAGACCGCTTTCTGGGGCCAACGTCCTGACTTTC. Residues: CASSPERPLSGANVLTF.